A selection of T cell receptor beta chains follows, all from one sample in a study of T-cell reconstitution after alpha-beta-depleted transplantation in children. From the PCR reads, TCRdb called clonotypes with MiXCR, one entry per CDR3 protein. The profile shows 200,000 to 300,000 distinct CDR3 sequences, roughly 25% of them singletons. Sequencing used PBMCs, obtained before TCRalphabeta/CD19-depleted stem cell transplant. The receptors were gathered from a girl aged 2-10 years with Fanconi anemia, due to receive a stem cell transplant. The CDR3 runs from the conserved cysteine through the conserved F or W. D genes are given only for firm matches. Clone sizes are given selectively: once, few, many, or a class where the clone is expanded.

>.|TRBV2|TRBD2|TRBJ2-7
CASNLAGSSYEQYF
TGTGCCAGCAATCTAGCGGGGAGCTCCTACGAGCAGTACTTC
>.|TRBV29-1|TRBD2|TRBJ2-5
CSVDRSLTGGYQETQYF
TGCAGCGTTGACAGGTCCCTAACGGGGGGGTACCAAGAGACCCAGTACTTC
>few|TRBV29-1|.|TRBJ2-5
CSVEDIGDRETQYF
TGCAGCGTTGAAGATATAGGCGACAGGGAGACCCAGTACTTC
>few|TRBV20-1|.|TRBJ2-5
CSARDGPRETQYF
TGCAGTGCTAGAGATGGGCCAAGGGAGACCCAGTACTTC
>few|TRBV5-1|TRBD2|TRBJ2-5
CASSLALAGQETQYF
TGCGCCAGCAGCTTGGCGCTAGCGGGCCAAGAGACCCAGTACTTC
>few|TRBV6-1|.|TRBJ2-5
CASSAELLGTQYF
TGTGCCAGCAGTGCCGAACTTTTGGGGACCCAGTACTTC
>.|TRBV18|TRBD2|TRBJ2-5
CASSPFGTSVRETQYF
TGTGCCAGCTCACCCTTCGGGACTAGCGTTCGAGAGACCCAGTACTTC
>.|TRBV20-1|.|TRBJ2-5
CSARGGTTETQYF
TGCAGTGCTAGAGGTGGGACGACGGAGACCCAGTACTTC
>few|TRBV4-1|.|TRBJ2-3
CASSQGFADTQYF
TGCGCCAGCAGCCAAGGTTTCGCAGATACGCAGTATTTT
>few|TRBV7-2|TRBD2|TRBJ2-1
CASSLVGASGSPYEQFF
TGTGCCAGCAGCTTAGTGGGTGCTAGCGGGAGCCCTTATGAGCAGTTCTTC
>once|TRBV28|.|TRBJ2-7
CASSFLGLWGYEQYF
TGTGCCAGCAGTTTTTTGGGGCTATGGGGATACGAGCAGTACTTC
>.|TRBV25-1|TRBD2|TRBJ2-3
CASSEFSGLAGGLPFSTDTQYF
TGTGCCAGCAGTGAATTCTCGGGACTAGCGGGAGGCCTCCCGTTCAGCACAGATACGCAGTATTTT
>many|TRBV6-5|TRBD1|TRBJ2-7
CASSPDRREQYF
TGTGCCAGCAGCCCGGACAGGAGGGAGCAGTACTTC